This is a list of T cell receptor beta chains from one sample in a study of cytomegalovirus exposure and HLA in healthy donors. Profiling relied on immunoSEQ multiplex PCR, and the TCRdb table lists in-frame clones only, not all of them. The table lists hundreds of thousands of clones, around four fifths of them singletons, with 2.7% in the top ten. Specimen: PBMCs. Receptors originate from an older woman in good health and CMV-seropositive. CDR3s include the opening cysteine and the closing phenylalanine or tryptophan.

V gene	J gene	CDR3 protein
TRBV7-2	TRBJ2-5	CASSLPASGRVGETQYF
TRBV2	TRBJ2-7	CASSEAAGTGMLYEQYF
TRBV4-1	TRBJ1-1	CASSQDPIPTGLHTEAFF
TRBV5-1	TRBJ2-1	CASSLIPTDNNEQFF
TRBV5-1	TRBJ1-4	CASSGTGELANEKLFF
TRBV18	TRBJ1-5	CASSEQSSNQPQHF
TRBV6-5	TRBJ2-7	CASSYRGDRVYEQYF
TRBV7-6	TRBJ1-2	CASSPRGLADYGYTF
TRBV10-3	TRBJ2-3	CAISAGREGTDTQYF
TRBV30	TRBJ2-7	CAWAGLSYEQYF
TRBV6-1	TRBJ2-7	CASSASTPSPYEQYF
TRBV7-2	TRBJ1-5	CASSSRGIRNQPQHF
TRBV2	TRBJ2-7	CASSPRQGEQYF
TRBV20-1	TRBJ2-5	CSGDYRETQYF
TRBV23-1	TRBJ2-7	CASSPPDEEYEQYF
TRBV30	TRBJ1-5	CAWSVRTGVNQPQHF
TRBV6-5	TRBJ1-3	CASEPGGASGNTIYF
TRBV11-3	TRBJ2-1	CASSQGGSDYNEQFF
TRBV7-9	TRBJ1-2	CASSSSIGYTF
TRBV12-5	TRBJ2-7	CASGLVPQEQGEQYF
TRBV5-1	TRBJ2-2	CASSLRLGNTGELFF
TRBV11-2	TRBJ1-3	CASSLLPPNSGNTIYF
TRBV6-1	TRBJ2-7	CASSPTGQSAYEQYF
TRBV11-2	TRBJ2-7	CASSSQLTSRKAPAEQYF
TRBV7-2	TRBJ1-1	CASSSLPGDTEAFF
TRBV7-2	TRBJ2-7	CASSAPSGGTYEQYF
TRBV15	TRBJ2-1	CATSRDWVAGGLGGYNEQFF
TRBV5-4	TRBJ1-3	CASSPNRGSLGNTIYF
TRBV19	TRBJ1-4	CASSTQGRSEKLFF
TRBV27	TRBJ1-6	CASSLGGARNSPLHF
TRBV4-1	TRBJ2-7	CASSQGPDSYEQYF
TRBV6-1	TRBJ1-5	CASNEYHTQPQHF
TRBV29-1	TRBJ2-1	CSVVYPGRNEQFF
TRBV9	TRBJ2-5	CASSVQGARETQYF
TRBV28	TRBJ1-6	CASHRGPGQGFNSPLHF
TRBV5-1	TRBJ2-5	CASSTGTGEVETQYF
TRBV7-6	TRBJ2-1	CASSATEAALYEQFF
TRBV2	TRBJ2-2	CASSEAAGRGTGELFF
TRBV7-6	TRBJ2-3	CASSLERRGLAGEVDTQYF
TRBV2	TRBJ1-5	CASSVQGGVGQPQHF
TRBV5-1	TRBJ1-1	CASSLVQTKNTEAFF
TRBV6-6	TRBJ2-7	CASSLPPGQSYEQYF
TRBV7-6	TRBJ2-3	CASSSPTAGDTQYF
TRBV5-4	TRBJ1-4	CASSLGGQGAISGEKLFF
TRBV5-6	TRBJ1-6	CASSRDITPVHF
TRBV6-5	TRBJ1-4	CASSYSDRGKLFF
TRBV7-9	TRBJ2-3	CASSRPGQGDSDTQYF
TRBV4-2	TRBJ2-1	CASRLDYTIPNEQFF
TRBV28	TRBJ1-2	CASSLGGYGYTF
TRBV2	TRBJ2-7	CASSEERGSEQYF
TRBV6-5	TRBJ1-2	CASTGGQSYGYTF
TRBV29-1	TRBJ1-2	CSVVGGSHVYTF